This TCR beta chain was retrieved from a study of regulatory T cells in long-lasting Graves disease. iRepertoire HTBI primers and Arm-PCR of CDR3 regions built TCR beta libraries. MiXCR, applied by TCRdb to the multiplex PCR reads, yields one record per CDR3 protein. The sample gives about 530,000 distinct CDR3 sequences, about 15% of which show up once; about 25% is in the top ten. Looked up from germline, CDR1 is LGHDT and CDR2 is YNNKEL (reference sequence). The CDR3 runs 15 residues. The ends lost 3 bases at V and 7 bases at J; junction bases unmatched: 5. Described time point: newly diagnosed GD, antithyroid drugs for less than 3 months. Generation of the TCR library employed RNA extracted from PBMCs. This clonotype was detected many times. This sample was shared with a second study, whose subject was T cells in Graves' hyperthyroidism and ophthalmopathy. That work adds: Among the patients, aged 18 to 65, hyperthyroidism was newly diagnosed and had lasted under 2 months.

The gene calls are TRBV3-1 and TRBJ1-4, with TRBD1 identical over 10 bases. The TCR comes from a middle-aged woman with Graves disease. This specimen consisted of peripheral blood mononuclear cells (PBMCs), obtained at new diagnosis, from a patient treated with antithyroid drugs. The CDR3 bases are TGTGCCAGCAGCCAGACAGGGGGCATTGCTGAAAAACTGTTTTTT. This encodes CASSQTGGIAEKLFF.